The source of this TCR beta chain is a study of beta chain features in type 1 diabetes. On this clone itself: Its antigen is currently unknown.

Study-level points and caveats: Within the patient group, naive, central memory and Treg TCRB repertoires appeared more similar to each other than within healthy donors. For Type 1 diabetes patients, all four CD4+ subsets carried TCRB CDR3s that were moderately but significantly shorter.

The isolated RNA, all of it, was reverse transcribed, so expressed TCRB transcripts were what got sequenced. Repertoires were generated with immunoSEQ multiplex PCR, while TCRdb's copy carries only in-frame clones and drops some. The sample includes roughly 340,000 clones, about 14% seen only once; the top ten take roughly 0.015%. V lost 2 bases and J lost 8; bases outside the gene matches: 5. CDR1 and CDR2 (germline): MGHDK, SYGVNS. The CDR3 is 13 residues long. Cell sorting via CD45RO/CCR7/CD25/CD127/CD95/CD27 was performed to obtain CD4+ naive, central memory, regulatory and stem cell-like memory cells.

Sequencing used naive CD4+ T cells from blood. The rearrangement links TRBV25-1 to TRBJ1-2; 7 bases agree with TRBD1. The sequence came from a woman younger than 35 with type 1 diabetes. The CDR3 reads CASSERGQGGYTF. The CDR3 DNA sequence: TGTGCCAGCAGTGAAAGGGGGCAGGGCGGCTACACCTTC.